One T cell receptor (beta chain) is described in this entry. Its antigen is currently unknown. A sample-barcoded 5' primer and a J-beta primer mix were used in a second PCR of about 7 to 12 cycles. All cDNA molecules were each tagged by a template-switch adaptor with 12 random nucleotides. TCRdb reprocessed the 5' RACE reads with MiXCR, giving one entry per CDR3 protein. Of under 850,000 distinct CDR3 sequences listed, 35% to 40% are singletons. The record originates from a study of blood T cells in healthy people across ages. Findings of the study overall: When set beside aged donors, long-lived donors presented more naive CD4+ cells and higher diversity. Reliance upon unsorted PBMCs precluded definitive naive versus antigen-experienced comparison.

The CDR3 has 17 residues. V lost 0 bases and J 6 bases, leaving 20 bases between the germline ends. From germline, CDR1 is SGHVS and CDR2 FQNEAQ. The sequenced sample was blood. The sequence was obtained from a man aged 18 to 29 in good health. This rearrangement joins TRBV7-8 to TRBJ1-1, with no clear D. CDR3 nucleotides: TGTGCCAGCAGCTTAGCGTTGAAGACTAAGCGGATACCTGAAGCTTTCTTT. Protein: CASSLALKTKRIPEAFF.